This TCR beta chain emerged from a study of blood T cell repertoires in COVID-19. Study at large: Acute-phase and convalescent COVID-19 samples originated in the United States, Italy and Spain.

The CDR3 runs 14 residues. V was trimmed by 6 bases and J by 0 bases, leaving 11 bases between them. Germline V lookup: CDR1 SQVTM, CDR2 ANQGSEA. TCRdb's copy holds only in-frame clones and misses some; the assay was immunoSEQ multiplex PCR. The table has 300,000 or so clones, roughly 86% seen once. This clone appeared once. Specimen: peripheral blood. The chain carries TRBV29-1 and TRBJ2-2; a possible D gene is TRBD2 (6 bases). The clonotype originates from a man aged 65-85 years with acute or convalescent COVID-19. CDR3 in amino acids: CSVGTGTNTGELFF. Here the CDR3 DNA reads TGCAGCGTGGGGACTGGTACGAACACCGGGGAGCTGTTTTTT.